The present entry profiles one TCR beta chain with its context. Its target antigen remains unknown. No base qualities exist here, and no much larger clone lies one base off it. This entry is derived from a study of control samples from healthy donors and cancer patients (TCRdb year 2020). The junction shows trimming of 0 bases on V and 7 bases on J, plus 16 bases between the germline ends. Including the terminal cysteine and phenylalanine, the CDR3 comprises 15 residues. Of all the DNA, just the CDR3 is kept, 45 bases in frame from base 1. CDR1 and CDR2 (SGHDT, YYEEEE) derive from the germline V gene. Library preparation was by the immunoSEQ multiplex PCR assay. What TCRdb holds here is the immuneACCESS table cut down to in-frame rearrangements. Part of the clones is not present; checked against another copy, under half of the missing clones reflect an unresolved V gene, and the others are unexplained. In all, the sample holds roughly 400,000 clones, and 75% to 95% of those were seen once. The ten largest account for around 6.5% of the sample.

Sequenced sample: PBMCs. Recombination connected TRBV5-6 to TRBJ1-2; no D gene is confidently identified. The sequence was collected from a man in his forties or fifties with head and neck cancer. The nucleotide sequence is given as TGTGCCAGCAGCTTGGGGCCTCTCGGGATGAGTGGCTACACCTTC. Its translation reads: CASSLGPLGMSGYTF. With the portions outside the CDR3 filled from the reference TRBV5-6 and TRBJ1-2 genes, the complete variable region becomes DAGVTQSPTHLIKTRGQQVTLRCSPKSGHDTVSWYQQALGQGPQFIFQYYEEEERQRGNFPDRFSGHQFPNYSSELNVNALLLGDSALYLCASSLGPLGMSGYTFGSGTRLTVV.